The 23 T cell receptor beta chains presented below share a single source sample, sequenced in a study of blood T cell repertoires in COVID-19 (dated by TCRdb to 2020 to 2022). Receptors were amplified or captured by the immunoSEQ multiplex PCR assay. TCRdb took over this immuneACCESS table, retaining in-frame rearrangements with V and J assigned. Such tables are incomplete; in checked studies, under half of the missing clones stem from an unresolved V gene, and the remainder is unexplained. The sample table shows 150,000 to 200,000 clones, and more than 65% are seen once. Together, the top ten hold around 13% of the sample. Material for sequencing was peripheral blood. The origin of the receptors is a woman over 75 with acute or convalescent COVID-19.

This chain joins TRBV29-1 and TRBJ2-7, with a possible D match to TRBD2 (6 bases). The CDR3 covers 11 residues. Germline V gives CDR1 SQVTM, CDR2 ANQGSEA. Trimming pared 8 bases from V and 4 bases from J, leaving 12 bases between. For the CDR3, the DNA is TGCAGCAATGTGGGGGGATACGAGCAGTACTTC. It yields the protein CSNVGGYEQYF.

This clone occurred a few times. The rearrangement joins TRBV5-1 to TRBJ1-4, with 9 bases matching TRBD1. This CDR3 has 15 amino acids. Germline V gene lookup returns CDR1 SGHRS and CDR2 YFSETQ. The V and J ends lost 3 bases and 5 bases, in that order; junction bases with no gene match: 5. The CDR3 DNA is TGCGCCAGCAGCTCTCTGGGGACAGGGAATGAAAAACTGTTTTTT. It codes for CASSSLGTGNEKLFF.

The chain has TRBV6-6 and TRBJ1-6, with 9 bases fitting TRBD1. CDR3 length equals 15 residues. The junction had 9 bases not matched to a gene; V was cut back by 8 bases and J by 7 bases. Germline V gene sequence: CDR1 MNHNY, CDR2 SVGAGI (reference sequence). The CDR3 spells CASYSGTGNNSPLHF. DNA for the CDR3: TGTGCCAGCTATTCGGGGACAGGGAACAATTCACCCCTCCACTTT.

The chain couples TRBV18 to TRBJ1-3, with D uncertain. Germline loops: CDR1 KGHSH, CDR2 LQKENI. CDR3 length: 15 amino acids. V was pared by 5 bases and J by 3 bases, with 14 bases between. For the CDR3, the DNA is TGTGCCAGCTCAGAGCAGGTGCCCGATGGAAACACCATATATTTT. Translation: CASSEQVPDGNTIYF.

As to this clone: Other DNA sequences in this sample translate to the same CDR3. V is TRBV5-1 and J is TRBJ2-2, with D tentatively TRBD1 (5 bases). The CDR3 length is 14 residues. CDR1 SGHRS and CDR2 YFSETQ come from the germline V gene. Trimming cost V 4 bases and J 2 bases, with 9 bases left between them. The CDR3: CASSRDSNTGELFF. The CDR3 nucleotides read TGCGCCAGCAGCCGTGACAGCAACACCGGGGAGCTGTTTTTT.

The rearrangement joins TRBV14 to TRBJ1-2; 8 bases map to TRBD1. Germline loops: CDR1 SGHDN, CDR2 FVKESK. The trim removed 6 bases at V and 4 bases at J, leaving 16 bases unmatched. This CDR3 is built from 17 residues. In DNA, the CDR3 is TGTGCCAGCAGTCCGAACCGGGACAGGAGAAACAGCTATGGCTACACCTTC. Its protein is CASSPNRDRRNSYGYTF.

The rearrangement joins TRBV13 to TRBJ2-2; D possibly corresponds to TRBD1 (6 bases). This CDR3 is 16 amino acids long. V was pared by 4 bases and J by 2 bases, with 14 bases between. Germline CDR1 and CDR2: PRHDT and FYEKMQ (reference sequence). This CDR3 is CASSWQRGGNTGELFF. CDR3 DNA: TGTGCCAGCAGCTGGCAGCGAGGGGGAAACACCGGGGAGCTGTTTTTT.

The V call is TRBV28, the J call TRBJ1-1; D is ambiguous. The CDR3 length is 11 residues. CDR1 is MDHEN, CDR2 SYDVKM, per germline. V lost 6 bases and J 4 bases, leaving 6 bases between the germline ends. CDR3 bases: TGTGCCAGCAGACACCGCACTGAAGCTTTCTTT. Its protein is CASRHRTEAFF.

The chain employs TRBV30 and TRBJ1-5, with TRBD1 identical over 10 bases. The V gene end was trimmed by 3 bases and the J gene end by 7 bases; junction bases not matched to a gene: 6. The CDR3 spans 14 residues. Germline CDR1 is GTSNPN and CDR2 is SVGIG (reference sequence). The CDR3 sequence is CAWSLGQGEQPQHF. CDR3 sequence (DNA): TGTGCCTGGAGCCTCGGACAGGGGGAACAGCCCCAGCATTTT.

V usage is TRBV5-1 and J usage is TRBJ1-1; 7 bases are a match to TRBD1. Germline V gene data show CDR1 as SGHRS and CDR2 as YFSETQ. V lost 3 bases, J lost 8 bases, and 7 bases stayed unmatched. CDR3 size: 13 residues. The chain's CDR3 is CASSSEWDREAFF. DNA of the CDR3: TGCGCCAGCAGCTCGGAATGGGACAGAGAAGCTTTCTTT.

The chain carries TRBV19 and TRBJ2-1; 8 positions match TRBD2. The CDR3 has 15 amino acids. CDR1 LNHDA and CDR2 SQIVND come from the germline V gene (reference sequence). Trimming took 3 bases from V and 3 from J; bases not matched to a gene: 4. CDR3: CASSMAGGDYNEQFF. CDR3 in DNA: TGTGCCAGTAGTATGGCCGGGGGGGACTACAATGAGCAGTTCTTC.

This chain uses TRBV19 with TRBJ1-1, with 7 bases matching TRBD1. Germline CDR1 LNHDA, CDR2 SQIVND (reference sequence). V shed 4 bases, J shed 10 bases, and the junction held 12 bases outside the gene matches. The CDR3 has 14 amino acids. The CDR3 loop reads CASSTPSNRGLAFF. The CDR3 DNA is TGTGCCAGTAGTACCCCGTCCAACAGGGGACTAGCTTTCTTT.

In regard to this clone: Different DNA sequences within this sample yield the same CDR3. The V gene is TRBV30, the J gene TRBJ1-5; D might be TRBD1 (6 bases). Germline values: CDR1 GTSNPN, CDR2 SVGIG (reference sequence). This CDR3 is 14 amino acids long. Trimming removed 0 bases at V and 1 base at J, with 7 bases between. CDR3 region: CAWSVGGSNQPQHF. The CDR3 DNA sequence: TGTGCCTGGAGTGTAGGGGGAAGCAATCAGCCCCAGCATTTT.

The CDR3 bases are TGTGCCAGCAGCGCCGGGACAGCAAGCTCCTACGAGCAGTACTTC. Protein sequence: CASSAGTASSYEQYF. This chain links TRBV5-4 with TRBJ2-7, with 7 nucleotides matching TRBD1. Germline-derived CDR1 and CDR2 are SGHNT and YYREEE (reference sequence). V lost 4 bases, J lost 0 bases, and 7 bases stayed unmatched. The CDR3 is made up of 15 amino acids.

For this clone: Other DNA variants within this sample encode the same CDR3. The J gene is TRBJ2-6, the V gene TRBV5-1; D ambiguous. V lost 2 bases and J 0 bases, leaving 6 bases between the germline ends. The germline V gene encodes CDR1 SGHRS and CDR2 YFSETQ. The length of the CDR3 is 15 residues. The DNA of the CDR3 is TGCGCCAGCAGCTTATCTCTCTCTGGGGCCAACGTCCTGACTTTC. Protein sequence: CASSLSLSGANVLTF. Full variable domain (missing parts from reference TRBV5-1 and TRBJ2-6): KAGVTQTPRYLIKTRGQQVTLSCSPISGHRSVSWYQQTPGQGLQFLFEYFSETQRNKGNFPGRFSGRQFSNSRSEMNVSTLELGDSALYLCASSLSLSGANVLTFGAGSRLTVL.

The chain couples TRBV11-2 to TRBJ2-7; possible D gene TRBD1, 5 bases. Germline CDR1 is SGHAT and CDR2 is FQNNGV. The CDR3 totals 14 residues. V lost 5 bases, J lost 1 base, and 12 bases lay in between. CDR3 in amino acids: CASSRSDSSYEQYF. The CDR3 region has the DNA TGTGCCAGCAGCCGATCTGACAGTTCCTACGAGCAGTACTTC.

CDR3 DNA: TGTGCCAGCAGCTGGGACAGGGATTCGCAGACCCAGTACTTC. Protein product: CASSWDRDSQTQYF. The V and J genes are TRBV7-9 and TRBJ2-5, with 9 nucleotides matching TRBD1. The CDR3 has 14 residues. The germline gives CDR1 SEHNR, CDR2 FQNEAQ (reference sequence). The V and J ends lost 4 bases and 6 bases, in that order; junction bases with no gene match: 6.

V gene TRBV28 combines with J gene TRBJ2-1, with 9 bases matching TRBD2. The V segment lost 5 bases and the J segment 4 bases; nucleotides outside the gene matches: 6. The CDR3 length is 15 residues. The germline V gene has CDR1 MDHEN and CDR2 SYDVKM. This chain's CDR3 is CASSAGLASYNEQFF. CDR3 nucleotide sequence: TGTGCCAGCAGTGCGGGACTAGCCAGTTACAATGAGCAGTTCTTC.

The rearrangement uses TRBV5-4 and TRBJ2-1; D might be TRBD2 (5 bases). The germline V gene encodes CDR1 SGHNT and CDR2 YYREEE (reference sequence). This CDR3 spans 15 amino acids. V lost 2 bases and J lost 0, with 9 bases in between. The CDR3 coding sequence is TGTGCCAGCAGCTTTGGAGCGGTCTCCTACAATGAGCAGTTCTTC. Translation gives CASSFGAVSYNEQFF.

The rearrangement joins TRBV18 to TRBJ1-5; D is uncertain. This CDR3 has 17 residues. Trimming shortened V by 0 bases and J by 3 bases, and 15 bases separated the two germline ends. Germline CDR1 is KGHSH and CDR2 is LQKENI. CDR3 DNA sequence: TGTGCCAGCTCACCACCGAATGGAGGCCGACTCAATCAGCCCCAGCATTTT. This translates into CASSPPNGGRLNQPQHF.

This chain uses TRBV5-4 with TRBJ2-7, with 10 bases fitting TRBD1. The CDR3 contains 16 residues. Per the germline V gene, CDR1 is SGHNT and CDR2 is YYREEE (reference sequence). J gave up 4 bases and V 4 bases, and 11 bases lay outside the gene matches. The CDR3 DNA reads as TGTGCCAGCAGCCTAGGGGACAGGGGTGACTGGTACGAGCAGTACTTC. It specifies CASSLGDRGDWYEQYF.

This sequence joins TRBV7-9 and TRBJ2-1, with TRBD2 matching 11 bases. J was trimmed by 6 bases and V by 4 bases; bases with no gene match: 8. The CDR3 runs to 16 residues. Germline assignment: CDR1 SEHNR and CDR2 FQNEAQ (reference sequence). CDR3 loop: CASSSRGSGRVNEQFF. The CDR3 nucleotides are TGTGCCAGCAGCTCCCGGGGTAGCGGGAGGGTCAATGAGCAGTTCTTC.

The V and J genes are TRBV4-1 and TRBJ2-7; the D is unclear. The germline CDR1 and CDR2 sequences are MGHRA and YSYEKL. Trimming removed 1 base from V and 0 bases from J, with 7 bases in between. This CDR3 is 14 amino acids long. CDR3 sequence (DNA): TGCGCCAGCAGCCAAGGGGCAAGCTCCTACGAGCAGTACTTC. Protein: CASSQGASSYEQYF.